The 17 T cell receptor beta chains below come from one sample, sequenced in a study of blood T cell repertoires in COVID-19. Sequencing was performed with immunoSEQ multiplex PCR; in TCRdb, only in-frame clones are kept and a portion is missing. The repertoire holds approximately 85,000 clones, with about 85% as singletons. The sample comprised peripheral blood. The receptors come from a woman in her 70s with active or convalescent COVID-19.

The V gene is TRBV12-3 or TRBV12-4, the J gene TRBJ2-5; D not resolved. The V end lost 2 bases, the J end lost 1 base, and 5 bases lay between the germline ends. The CDR3 spans 13 residues. In DNA form, the CDR3 reads TGTGCCAGCAGTTTACCGGGCCAAGAGACCCAGTACTTC. It codes for CASSLPGQETQYF.

In nucleotides, the CDR3 is TGTGCCAGTAGTCCCCGGGGGTCGAACCCCGGCACAGATACGCAGTATTTT. Amino acid sequence: CASSPRGSNPGTDTQYF. This rearrangement joins TRBV19 to TRBJ2-3; TRBD2 might be the D (6 bases). V was clipped by 5 bases and J by 1 base, with 19 bases between them. CDR3 size: 17 residues. Germline CDR1 and CDR2: LNHDA and SQIVND (reference sequence).

This rearrangement joins TRBV7-2 to TRBJ1-2; D is perhaps TRBD1 (5 bases). The CDR3 has 15 amino acids. Trimming shortened V by 0 bases and J by 4 bases, and 12 bases separated the two germline ends. From germline, CDR1 is SGHTA and CDR2 FQGNSA. As DNA, the CDR3 is TGTGCCAGCAGCTTAGCCAGGGACTCTAGCTATGGCTACACCTTC. This gives the protein CASSLARDSSYGYTF.

This clone has just one count. This sample also contains other DNA sequences that code for the same CDR3. The V gene is TRBV2, the J gene TRBJ1-1; possibly TRBD1 for D (5 bases). V was trimmed by 4 bases and J by 0 bases, leaving 6 bases between them. Germline assignment: CDR1 SNHLY and CDR2 FYNNEI. The CDR3 runs to 13 residues. CDR3 loop: CASSGQLNTEAFF. Here the CDR3 DNA reads TGTGCCAGCAGTGGACAGCTGAACACTGAAGCTTTCTTT.

The chain has TRBV5-1 and TRBJ2-1; perhaps TRBD2 as D (5 bases). V gave up 3 bases and J gave up 1 base, with 11 bases separating them. Germline V CDR1 and CDR2: SGHRS, YFSETQ. The CDR3 is 15 residues long. In DNA, the CDR3 is TGCGCCAGCAGCTCAAGCGGCTCATCCTACAATGAGCAGTTCTTC. Translated: CASSSSGSSYNEQFF.

This clone has only one observation. J is TRBJ1-5 and V is TRBV28; D is ambiguous. Germline loops: CDR1 MDHEN, CDR2 SYDVKM. V lost 7 bases and J lost 1, with 14 bases in between. This CDR3 spans 15 amino acids. The CDR3 DNA reads TGTGCCAGCAAGAACGGTAGAGGAAGCAATCAGCCCCAGCATTTT. Residues: CASKNGRGSNQPQHF.

V and J are TRBV7-7 and TRBJ2-7, with D unresolved. Trimming cost V 5 bases and J 0 bases, with 14 bases left between them. CDR1 SSHAT and CDR2 FNYEAQ come from the germline V gene (reference sequence). The CDR3 length is 15 residues. CDR3 region: CASSLWQDSSYEQYF. CDR3 nucleotides: TGTGCCAGCAGCCTGTGGCAGGATAGCTCCTACGAGCAGTACTTC.

This clone came up once. This chain joins TRBV6-6 and TRBJ2-7; tentatively, D is TRBD1 (5 bases). This CDR3 is built from 15 residues. V lost 5 bases to trimming and J lost 0 bases, with 14 bases between them. Germline V gene data show CDR1 as MNHNY and CDR2 as SVGAGI (reference sequence). The CDR3 DNA reads TGTGCCAGCAGTGGTGACAGCCAGAGCTCCTACGAGCAGTACTTC. Its protein is CASSGDSQSSYEQYF.

The CDR3 is CASSHEDRVSHGYTF. DNA of the CDR3: TGCGCCAGCAGCCATGAAGACAGGGTCTCGCATGGCTACACCTTC. The chain has TRBV4-3 and TRBJ1-2; 7 bases match TRBD1. Germline CDR1 is LGHNA and CDR2 is YSLEER. The CDR3 extends over 15 amino acids. V was clipped by 3 bases and J by 6 bases; unmatched bases: 10.

V gene TRBV6-5 combines with J gene TRBJ2-7, with TRBD1 identical over 9 bases. J gave up 1 base and V 2 bases, and 3 bases lay outside the gene matches. The CDR3 sequence is 15 residues long. CDR1 and CDR2 from the germline V gene are MNHEY and SVGAGI. For the CDR3, the DNA is TGTGCCAGCAGTTACGGTGACAGGGGGTCCTACGAGCAGTACTTC. Protein: CASSYGDRGSYEQYF.

The chain combines TRBV6-6 with TRBJ1-1, with D tentatively TRBD1 (5 bases). The V gene lost 10 bases and the J gene lost 6 bases, with 21 bases spanning the gap. Germline CDR1 reads MNHNY; CDR2 reads SVGAGI (reference sequence). This CDR3 has 14 residues. CDR3 coding DNA: TGTGCCACAAGTCTCCGACAGATGATCGCTGAAGCTTTCTTT. It codes for CATSLRQMIAEAFF.

The chain combines TRBV19 with TRBJ1-5; 8 positions agree with TRBD1. V shed 4 bases, J shed 6 bases, and the junction held 17 bases outside the gene matches. Germline V gives CDR1 LNHDA, CDR2 SQIVND (reference sequence). The CDR3 extends over 18 amino acids. The CDR3 region is CASSTLGQGLPGSQPQHF. CDR3 coding DNA: TGTGCCAGTAGTACCCTCGGACAGGGCCTCCCAGGTAGTCAGCCCCAGCATTTT.

The rearrangement links TRBV19 to TRBJ2-1; D perhaps matches TRBD2 (6 bases). CDR1 is LNHDA and CDR2 is SQIVND in the germline V gene (reference sequence). V was trimmed by 3 bases and J by 4 bases, leaving 10 bases between them. The CDR3 loop spans 14 amino acids. CDR3 sequence reads: CASSIPGEYNEQFF. The CDR3 DNA reads TGTGCCAGTAGTATTCCGGGGGAGTACAATGAGCAGTTCTTC.

In this sample, this clone turned up a few times. The gene calls are TRBV7-8 and TRBJ1-1, with D uncertain. V was cut by 0 bases and J by 3 bases, with 5 bases left in between. Looked up from germline, CDR1 is SGHVS and CDR2 is FQNEAQ. The CDR3 loop spans 13 amino acids. As DNA, the CDR3 is TGTGCCAGCAGCTTAGCGGACTACACTGAAGCTTTCTTT. It yields the protein CASSLADYTEAFF.

The chain is built from TRBV7-8 and TRBJ1-6; D is possibly TRBD1 (5 bases). Germline V gene data show CDR1 as SGHVS and CDR2 as FQNEAQ. The CDR3 spans 14 residues. V was clipped by 0 bases and J by 8 bases, with 8 bases between them. As DNA, the CDR3 is TGTGCCAGCAGCTTAGCGGGGGGTTATTCACCCCTCCACTTT. This sequence encodes CASSLAGGYSPLHF. Looking up the rest from reference TRBV7-8 and TRBJ1-6 gives the full variable domain: GAGVSQSPRYKVAKRGQDVALRCDPISGHVSLFWYQQALGQGPEFLTYFQNEAQLDKSGLPSDRFFAERPEGSVSTLKIQRTQQEDSAVYLCASSLAGGYSPLHFGNGTRLTVT.

This sequence joins TRBV19 and TRBJ1-1, with 10 bases fitting TRBD1. J gave up 11 bases and V 4 bases, and 4 bases lay outside the gene matches. The CDR3 contains 12 residues. Germline CDR1 reads LNHDA; CDR2 reads SQIVND (reference sequence). This CDR3 is CASSTRTGGAFF. The CDR3 DNA is TGTGCCAGTAGTACCCGGACAGGGGGGGCTTTCTTT.

The chain employs TRBV13 and TRBJ2-7; TRBD1 matches at 8 bases. Germline lookup yields CDR1 PRHDT and CDR2 FYEKMQ (reference sequence). CDR3 length equals 14 residues. Losses at the gene ends were 5 bases for V and 2 bases for J; bases not matched to a gene: 5. This chain's CDR3 is CASSPPGQAYEQYF. In DNA, the CDR3 is TGTGCCAGCAGCCCCCCGGGACAGGCCTACGAGCAGTACTTC.